This record looks at one TCR beta chain sequence and its context. Other DNA sequences in this specimen translate into the identical CDR3. The CDR3 runs 11 residues. V was clipped by 4 bases and J by 2 bases, with 5 bases between them. The germline CDR1 and CDR2 sequences are GTSNPN and SVGIG (reference sequence). This record belongs to a study of shared clonotypes between healthy human individuals. Here immunoSEQ multiplex PCR was the method, and the copy in TCRdb shows in-frame clones only, minus some. The profile covers 2,100,000 or so clones, with approximately 96% appearing a single time and over 0.1% taken by the ten largest.

The sample taken for sequencing was naive CD4+ T cells sorted from blood. Documented subset: CD45RA+ positively selected. This rearrangement joins TRBV30 to TRBJ2-5, with D unresolved. The clonotype comes from a man aged 18 to 29 in good health. CDR3 sequence (DNA): TGTGCCTGGACCGATCAAGAGACCCAGTACTTC. Protein sequence: CAWTDQETQYF.